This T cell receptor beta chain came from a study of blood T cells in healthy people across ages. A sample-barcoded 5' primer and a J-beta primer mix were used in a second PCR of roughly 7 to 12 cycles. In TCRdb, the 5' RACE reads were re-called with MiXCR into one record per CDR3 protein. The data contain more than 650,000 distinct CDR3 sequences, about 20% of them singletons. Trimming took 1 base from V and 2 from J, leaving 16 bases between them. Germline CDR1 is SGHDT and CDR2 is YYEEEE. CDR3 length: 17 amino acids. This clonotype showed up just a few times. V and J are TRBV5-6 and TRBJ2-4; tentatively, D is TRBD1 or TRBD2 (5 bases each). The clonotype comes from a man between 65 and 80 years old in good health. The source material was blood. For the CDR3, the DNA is TGTGCCAGCAGCTTGTCGATAGGGACCGTCTCCAAAAACATTCAGTACTTC. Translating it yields CASSLSIGTVSKNIQYF.